A single sample is the source of the 23 T cell receptor beta chains below, sequenced in a study of OX40 agonist ivuxolimab in advanced cancers. Some clones are missing from TCRdb's copy, which holds only in-frame ones; the method was immunoSEQ multiplex PCR. The data show 20,000 to 25,000 clones, with around 79% seen just once and roughly 15% held by the top ten. The sample in question was CD4+ or CD8+ T cells sorted from blood, obtained in a trial of the OX40 agonist ivuxolimab. These receptors all come from an adult with an advanced solid tumor such as melanoma, head and neck, liver or kidney cancer.

This chain uses TRBV7-3 with TRBJ2-4, with D perhaps TRBD1 (6 bases). V shed 0 bases and J shed 6 bases, with 9 bases lying between them. The germline CDR1 and CDR2 sequences are SGHTA and FQGTGA. The CDR3 is made up of 14 amino acids. The CDR3 spells CASSLTATGNIQYF. In DNA, the CDR3 is TGTGCCAGCAGCTTAACCGCGACAGGAAACATTCAGTACTTC.

The rearrangement joins TRBV5-1 to TRBJ2-5, with 9 nucleotides matching TRBD1. The ends lost 3 bases at V and 5 bases at J; junction bases unmatched: 8. The CDR3 has 15 residues. The germline V gene encodes CDR1 SGHRS and CDR2 YFSETQ. CDR3 nucleotides: TGCGCCAGCAGCTCGACAGGGGGTCGGGGGGAGACCCAGTACTTC. Translating it yields CASSSTGGRGETQYF.

The rearrangement uses TRBV6-4 and TRBJ2-6; D unclear. This CDR3 region has 14 residues. Germline V lookup: CDR1 MRHNA, CDR2 SNTAGT. V lost 0 bases and J 4 bases, leaving 4 bases between the germline ends. In DNA form, the CDR3 reads TGTGCCAGCAGTGACTCAGGGGGGGCCAACGTCCTGACTTTC. This translates into CASSDSGGANVLTF.

J is TRBJ1-2 and V is TRBV6-6, with 8 bases lining up with TRBD1. The germline gives CDR1 MNHNY, CDR2 SVGAGI (reference sequence). This CDR3 has 15 amino acids. V trimming: 7 bases; J trimming: 4 bases; junction bases outside the gene matches: 11. This CDR3 is CASTRGGQGTYGYTF. CDR3 nucleotides: TGTGCCAGCACTAGGGGCGGACAGGGTACCTATGGCTACACCTTC.

This clone showed up just a few times. The gene calls are TRBV19 and TRBJ1-1; the D gene is possibly TRBD1 (5 bases). The germline V gene encodes CDR1 LNHDA and CDR2 SQIVND (reference sequence). V gave up 8 bases and J gave up 4 bases, with 8 bases separating them. The CDR3 consists of 11 residues. The CDR3 nucleotides read TGTGCCAGTTCAAGGGGCACTGAAGCTTTCTTT. Translated, it gives CASSRGTEAFF.

The rearrangement links TRBV27 to TRBJ1-5; 8 bases align to TRBD1. Germline V CDR1 and CDR2: MNHEY, SMNVEV (reference sequence). V gave up 2 bases and J gave up 0 bases; unmatched junction bases: 3. CDR3 length: 16 residues. The CDR3 DNA follows: TGTGCCAGCAGTTTAGGCCAGGGGGCTAGCAATCAGCCCCAGCATTTT. Translating gives CASSLGQGASNQPQHF.

The CDR3 here is CASSRFRETQYF. The CDR3 nucleotides read TGTGCCAGCAGCAGGTTTCGAGAGACCCAGTACTTC. V and J are TRBV21-1 and TRBJ2-5. TRBV21-1 is marked as a pseudogene. The CDR3 length is 12 residues.

The chain couples TRBV7-3 to TRBJ2-1, with 10 bases that match TRBD2. The CDR3 is 14 residues long. Unmatched junction bases numbered 7, after V lost 5 bases and J lost 9 bases. CDR1 SGHTA and CDR2 FQGTGA come from the germline V gene. CDR3 nucleotides: TGTGCCAGCAGCCAAGGGACTAGCGTCGGTGAGCAGTTCTTC. Its protein is CASSQGTSVGEQFF.

This clone was detected a few times. No conserved phenylalanine or tryptophan ends this CDR3, so it is likely a read error. The limits of the CDR3 on the DNA are not certain, so only TCRdb's listed CDR3 is given. The V and J genes are TRBV6-4 and TRBJ2-7. CDR1 and CDR2 from the germline V gene are MRHNA and SNTAGT. The CDR3 length equals 11 residues, ends included. The CDR3 is CASSDLWISLG.

Within the sample, this clone is medium-sized. The chain combines TRBV5-6 with TRBJ2-7; D possibly corresponds to TRBD2 (6 bases). This CDR3 is built from 14 residues. Trimming removed 4 bases from V and 2 bases from J, with 13 bases in between. Germline V gene lookup returns CDR1 SGHDT and CDR2 YYEEEE. The chain's CDR3 is CASSPLRRAYEQYF. The CDR3 region has the DNA TGTGCCAGCAGCCCCCTCCGGAGGGCCTACGAGCAGTACTTC. Full variable domain (missing parts from reference TRBV5-6 and TRBJ2-7): DAGVTQSPTHLIKTRGQQVTLRCSPKSGHDTVSWYQQALGQGPQFIFQYYEEEERQRGNFPDRFSGHQFPNYSSELNVNALLLGDSALYLCASSPLRRAYEQYFGPGTRLTVT.

The rearrangement joins TRBV5-1 to TRBJ2-7; 7 nucleotides match TRBD1. Germline V gene data show CDR1 as SGHRS and CDR2 as YFSETQ. The CDR3 spans 16 residues. The junction had 14 bases not matched to a gene; V was cut back by 4 bases and J by 4 bases. CDR3 amino acids: CASSQTPDRVGYEQYF. CDR3 bases: TGCGCCAGCAGCCAAACACCCGACAGGGTCGGGTACGAGCAGTACTTC. The full variable domain, with the rest looked up from reference TRBV5-1 and TRBJ2-7, is KAGVTQTPRYLIKTRGQQVTLSCSPISGHRSVSWYQQTPGQGLQFLFEYFSETQRNKGNFPGRFSGRQFSNSRSEMNVSTLELGDSALYLCASSQTPDRVGYEQYFGPGTRLTVT.

The chain has TRBV11-2 and TRBJ2-5; a weak D match, TRBD1 (6 bases). V lost 5 bases, J lost 5 bases, and 24 bases lay in between. Germline values: CDR1 SGHAT, CDR2 FQNNGV. CDR3 length equals 17 residues. This CDR3 is CASSHRTMTGRGETQYF. CDR3 DNA sequence: TGTGCCAGCAGCCACCGAACCATGACAGGTAGAGGGGAGACCCAGTACTTC.

J is TRBJ1-5 and V is TRBV5-1; perhaps TRBD1 as D (5 bases). Germline V gene lookup returns CDR1 SGHRS and CDR2 YFSETQ. V was clipped by 1 base and J by 3 bases, with 14 bases between them. The CDR3 is 16 amino acids. For the CDR3, the DNA is TGCGCCAGCAGCTTGAACCCCGGGACGGACAATCAGCCCCAGCATTTT. This gives the protein CASSLNPGTDNQPQHF.

In its sample, this clone was seen once. The rearrangement joins TRBV6-5 to TRBJ2-5, with D perhaps assigned TRBD1 or TRBD2 (5 bases each). The CDR3 is made up of 13 amino acids. The V gene lost 2 bases and the J gene lost 1 base, with 5 bases spanning the gap. Germline lookup yields CDR1 MNHEY and CDR2 SVGAGI. CDR3 in amino acids: CASSYGGQETQYF. In DNA form, the CDR3 reads TGTGCCAGCAGTTACGGGGGCCAAGAGACCCAGTACTTC.

This rearrangement joins TRBV30 to TRBJ1-1; unclear D gene. V dropped 0 bases and J dropped 4 bases, with 6 bases sitting between them. From germline, CDR1 is GTSNPN and CDR2 SVGIG (reference sequence). The CDR3 runs 12 residues. The CDR3 loop is CAWSVQGTEAFF. CDR3 nucleotide sequence: TGTGCCTGGAGTGTACAAGGCACTGAAGCTTTCTTT.

In its sample, this clone was seen once. The chain employs TRBV6-5 and TRBJ1-1; perhaps TRBD1 as D (5 bases). V was shortened by 6 bases and J by 0 bases, with 8 bases between the two germline ends. The CDR3 is made up of 13 amino acids. Germline V gives CDR1 MNHEY, CDR2 SVGAGI. CDR3 sequence: CASSWTMNTEAFF. CDR3 nucleotide sequence: TGTGCCAGCAGCTGGACAATGAACACTGAAGCTTTCTTT.

The gene calls are TRBV28 and TRBJ2-4; D not certain. Between the trimmed V and J ends, which lost 6 bases and 0 bases, there was a span of 9 bases. This CDR3 contains 14 residues. Germline loops: CDR1 MDHEN, CDR2 SYDVKM. Here the CDR3 reads CASSSRVAKNIQYF. The CDR3 DNA sequence: TGTGCCAGCAGCTCTCGGGTAGCCAAAAACATTCAGTACTTC.

The V gene is TRBV9, the J gene TRBJ2-1, with TRBD2 matching 14 bases. The CDR3 spans 16 residues. Per germline, CDR1 SGDLS and CDR2 YYNGEE. V lost 1 base to trimming and J lost 7 bases; unmatched junction nucleotides: 4. CDR3 loop: CASSVLGTSGSNEQFF. The CDR3 DNA is TGTGCCAGCAGCGTATTAGGGACTAGCGGGAGTAATGAGCAGTTCTTC.

The chain employs TRBV6-6 and TRBJ2-7; TRBD1 aligns across 7 bases. Germline V lookup: CDR1 MNHNY, CDR2 SVGAGI (reference sequence). The V gene end was trimmed by 0 bases and the J gene end by 1 base; junction bases not matched to a gene: 6. The CDR3 has 16 amino acids. Here the CDR3 reads CASSYSKGAQSYEQYF. Written as DNA, the CDR3 is TGTGCCAGCAGTTACTCCAAGGGGGCCCAATCCTACGAGCAGTACTTC.

The gene calls are TRBV5-4 and TRBJ2-5, with D maybe TRBD2 (5 bases). The V gene's germline CDR1 is SGHNT and CDR2 YYREEE (reference sequence). The V end was cut by 0 bases, the J end by 7 bases, with 19 bases between. The CDR3 covers 16 residues. The CDR3 region has the DNA TGTGCCAGCAGCTTGGGGAGTCGGAGGATGGCCGGGACCCAGTACTTC. Translating gives CASSLGSRRMAGTQYF.

V gene TRBV29-1 combines with J gene TRBJ2-7; D call uncertain. V was shortened by 5 bases and J by 6 bases, with 11 bases between the two germline ends. The CDR3 has 11 amino acids. The germline V gene has CDR1 SQVTM and CDR2 ANQGSEA. This chain's CDR3 is CSVRVPGEQYF. The CDR3 bases are TGCAGCGTTAGAGTCCCCGGCGAGCAGTACTTC.

The chain is built from TRBV6-1 and TRBJ1-4; tentative D call: TRBD1 (5 bases). Trimming removed 3 bases at V and 0 bases at J, with 8 bases between. Germline V gives CDR1 MNHNS, CDR2 SASEGT. The CDR3 has 15 residues. DNA of the CDR3: TGTGCCAGCAGTGATGACAGTTCAACTAATGAAAAACTGTTTTTT. Amino acids: CASSDDSSTNEKLFF.

This chain joins TRBV11-3 and TRBJ2-7, with no clear D. The CDR3 is 12 amino acids. Germline CDR1 SGHNT, CDR2 YENEEA. Trimming shortened V by 3 bases and J by 3 bases, and 6 bases separated the two germline ends. In DNA form, the CDR3 reads TGTGCCAGCAGCTTCCCATACTACGAGCAGTACTTC. Protein: CASSFPYYEQYF.